The 4 T cell receptor beta chains in this list originate from one sample, sequenced in a study of cytomegalovirus exposure and HLA in healthy donors. It was with 60 Vbeta and 13 Jbeta primers that the PCR ran. The data were produced by immunoSEQ multiplex PCR, yet TCRdb's version contains in-frame clones alone and is incomplete. The table has about 160,000 clones, around 69% seen once. Sequenced material: PBMCs. Receptor source: a woman younger than 45 in good health and CMV-seronegative.

This clone was detected only a few times. The chain couples TRBV18 to TRBJ1-1, with D perhaps TRBD1 (6 bases). V lost 3 bases and J lost 5, with 16 bases in between. Germline-derived CDR1 and CDR2 are KGHSH and LQKENI. CDR3 length equals 15 residues. The CDR3 loop is CASSPWVSGVTEAFF. The CDR3 DNA is TGTGCCAGCTCACCCTGGGTCTCAGGGGTGACTGAAGCTTTCTTT.

This clone came up once. The chain recombines TRBV30 with TRBJ1-5; D is perhaps TRBD1 (5 bases). Looked up from germline, CDR1 is GTSNPN and CDR2 is SVGIG (reference sequence). Trimming left V 2 bases short and J 1 base short, with 18 bases between. CDR3 size: 17 residues. The DNA of the CDR3 is TGTGCCTGGAGTAAAGGGGCGGGGGTCTGGAGCAATCAGCCCCAGCATTTT. It translates to CAWSKGAGVWSNQPQHF.

This chain joins TRBV7-9 and TRBJ2-1, with D hard to call. The germline V gene encodes CDR1 SEHNR and CDR2 FQNEAQ (reference sequence). Trimming took off 5 bases at V and 3 bases at J, with 20 bases between the two ends. This CDR3 spans 17 amino acids. The CDR3 sequence: CASSPLSDGIDYNEQFF. The CDR3 DNA is TGTGCCAGCAGCCCCTTGAGCGACGGAATAGACTACAATGAGCAGTTCTTC. The full variable domain, its missing parts supplied by reference TRBV7-9 and TRBJ2-1, is DTGVSQNPRHKITKRGQNVTFRCDPISEHNRLYWYRQTLGQGPEFLTYFQNEAQLEKSRLLSDRFSAERPKGSFSTLEIQRTEQGDSAMYLCASSPLSDGIDYNEQFFGPGTRLTVL.

The genes are TRBV6-1 and TRBJ2-7, with a possible D match to TRBD2 (5 bases). Trimming left V 6 bases short and J 3 bases short, with 15 bases between. CDR1 and CDR2 from the germline V gene are MNHNS and SASEGT. This CDR3 has 14 amino acids. DNA of the CDR3: TGTGCCAGCAGGACGGACCGGAGGTACTACGAGCAGTACTTC. Translation: CASRTDRRYYEQYF.